What follows are 10 T cell receptor beta chains derived from one specimen sequenced in a study of cytomegalovirus exposure and HLA in healthy donors. 13 Jbeta primers and 60 Vbeta primers were used for the PCR. Method: immunoSEQ multiplex PCR; TCRdb's copy keeps in-frame clones and lacks some. The sample consists of roughly 190,000 clones, 85% to 90% of them appearing once. The sequencing input was PBMCs. These receptors came from a man aged 30 to 39 in good health and CMV-seronegative.

As for this clone: Sequence at one end of the junction differs from germline and may be a read error. The CDR3 protein is CASRSMAGANGLTF. CDR3 coding DNA: TGTGCCAGTAGATCTATGGCTGGGGCCAACGGCCTGACTTTC. J is TRBJ2-6 and V is TRBV28; D is possibly TRBD1 (5 bases). This CDR3 contains 14 residues. Germline CDR1 and CDR2: MDHEN and SYDVKM. Complete variable domain (other parts from reference TRBV28 and TRBJ2-6): DVKVTQSSRYLVKRTGEKVFLECVQDMDHENMFWYRQDPGLGLRLIYFSYDVKMKEKGDIPEGYSVSREKKERFSLILESASTNQTSMYLCASRSMAGANGLTFGAGSRLTVL.

The chain uses TRBV6-5 and TRBJ2-7; tentatively, D is TRBD1 (6 bases). Germline V gene sequence: CDR1 MNHEY, CDR2 SVGAGI. This CDR3 spans 13 amino acids. The V end lost 6 bases, the J end lost 2 bases, and 11 bases lay between the germline ends. CDR3 nucleotide sequence: TGTGCCAGCAGCATAGGGACAACCTACGAGCAGTACTTC. Amino acids: CASSIGTTYEQYF.

This rearrangement joins TRBV4-3 to TRBJ1-6, with TRBD1 matching over 12 bases. There are 16 residues in the CDR3. CDR1 and CDR2 (germline): LGHNA, YSLEER. Trimming at V came to 3 bases and at J to 6 bases, leaving 3 bases not matched to a gene. CDR3 loop: CASSQGQGAGNSPLHF. For the CDR3, the DNA is TGCGCCAGCAGCCAGGGACAGGGGGCCGGTAATTCACCCCTCCACTTT.

This CDR3 reads CASSRGGGHNEQFF. The DNA of the CDR3 is TGTGCCAGTAGTCGAGGGGGGGGCCACAATGAGCAGTTCTTC. V is TRBV19 and J is TRBJ2-1; a weak D match, TRBD2 (7 bases). The germline V gene has CDR1 LNHDA and CDR2 SQIVND (reference sequence). This CDR3 spans 14 amino acids. V shed 5 bases and J shed 5 bases, with 13 bases lying between them. The entire variable domain, with the rest obtained from reference TRBV19 and TRBJ2-1, is as follows: DGGITQSPKYLFRKEGQNVTLSCEQNLNHDAMYWYRQDPGQGLRLIYYSQIVNDFQKGDIAEGYSVSREKKESFPLTVTSAQKNPTAFYLCASSRGGGHNEQFFGPGTRLTVL.

The CDR3 DNA is TGTGCCAGCTCTTGGGACAGGTCTAATGAAAAACTGTTTTTT. Amino acid sequence: CASSWDRSNEKLFF. This chain joins TRBV18 and TRBJ1-4; 8 bases line up with TRBD1. Germline loops: CDR1 KGHSH, CDR2 LQKENI. Trimming removed 6 bases from V and 3 bases from J; junction bases left unmatched: 3. This CDR3 is 14 amino acids long.

V is TRBV10-3 and J is TRBJ2-5; 9 nucleotides line up with TRBD1. Germline V lookup: CDR1 ENHRY, CDR2 SYGVKD. V lost 4 bases and J lost 11; bases outside the gene matches: 11. This CDR3 region has 14 residues. The CDR3 sequence: CAISAGTGILEQYF. Here the CDR3 DNA reads TGTGCCATCAGTGCTGGGACAGGGATTTTAGAGCAGTACTTC.

The table lists this clone with a few counts. The V and J genes are TRBV10-3 and TRBJ1-5, with 9 bases matching TRBD1. The V segment lost 4 bases and the J segment 3 bases; nucleotides outside the gene matches: 4. The germline CDR1 and CDR2 sequences are ENHRY and SYGVKD. The CDR3 runs to 15 residues. In DNA form, the CDR3 reads TGTGCCATCAGTGTAGGGACAGGGATCAATCAGCCCCAGCATTTT. This translates into CAISVGTGINQPQHF.

V is TRBV7-2 and J is TRBJ2-1; 11 nucleotides line up with TRBD2. The CDR3 runs to 16 residues. Germline values: CDR1 SGHTA, CDR2 FQGNSA. The V gene end was trimmed by 2 bases and the J gene end by 2 bases; junction bases not matched to a gene: 2. CDR3: CASSLNSGGAYNEQFF. CDR3 sequence (DNA): TGTGCCAGCAGCTTAAATAGCGGGGGGGCCTACAATGAGCAGTTCTTC.

This clone was seen once. V is TRBV6-5 and J is TRBJ2-7, with TRBD1 identical over 9 bases. J gave up 0 bases and V 5 bases, and 2 bases lay outside the gene matches. Germline values: CDR1 MNHEY, CDR2 SVGAGI. This CDR3 region has 14 residues. CDR3 sequence: CASSRDRDSYEQYF. The DNA for the CDR3 is TGTGCCAGCAGTCGGGACAGGGACTCCTACGAGCAGTACTTC.

The chain carries TRBV11-3 and TRBJ1-1; possible D gene TRBD1, 5 bases. Per germline, CDR1 SGHNT and CDR2 YENEEA. V gave up 5 bases and J gave up 1 base, with 11 bases separating them. The length of the CDR3 is 14 residues. CDR3 residues: CASSLRGGNTEAFF. Here the CDR3 DNA reads TGTGCCAGCAGCCTCCGGGGGGGGAACACTGAAGCTTTCTTT.